This T cell receptor beta chain stems from a study of Ad26.COV2.S vaccination and SARS-CoV-2 variants. Study summary: By the intramuscular route, Ad26.COV2.S was given once, or twice 56 days apart. Broader study findings: Estimates derived from TCR breadth and depth analyses may have underestimated total T cell responses.

Notes on this clone: The antigen is undetermined.

V lost 7 bases to trimming and J lost 7 bases, with 8 bases between them. This CDR3 is built from 12 residues. Treatment of the sample: about 20 received Ad26.COV2.S at low or high dose, single or two shots; 5 received placebo; per-sample allocation not given. It was on day 63 after the first vaccine or placebo injection that samples were taken. The sample came from a Boston adult aged 18-55 years. Participants' vaccine, an Ad26 vector, delivered Wuhan-strain SARS-CoV-2 spike. Sequenced by immunoSEQ multiplex PCR; TCRdb stores in-frame clones only, minus some. The sample consists of 400,000 to 450,000 clones, 75% to 95% of them appearing once.

This receptor was taken from a person between 18 and 60 years old who received the Ad26.COV2.S COVID-19 vaccine or a placebo. V and J are TRBV12-3 or TRBV12-4 and TRBJ1-6; D is undetermined. The sample in question was peripheral blood, obtained in a trial of Ad26.COV2.S vaccine versus placebo. The CDR3 DNA follows: TGTGCCAGCACCCAGTCCAATTCACCCCTCCACTTT. As protein: CASTQSNSPLHF.